The subject of this entry is one TCR beta chain. Its antigen remains unidentified. The source of the sample is a study of T-cell memory formation after mild COVID-19. Study in general: The two donors had largely donor-specific TCR clusters. Study-wide results and caveats: Clones contracting over day 15 to 85 were CD4/CD8 balanced, with later expanders leaning CD4+. CD4+ contracting clones were mainly CM and EM; CD8+ ones, EMRA. Second-wave clones with a day 37 peak had unconfirmed SARS-CoV-2 specificity.

The CDR3 totals 17 residues. Germline V gene lookup returns CDR1 DFQATT and CDR2 SNEGSKA (reference sequence). V trimming: 0 bases; J trimming: 6 bases; junction bases outside the gene matches: 11. TCRdb called the 5' RACE reads again in MiXCR, with one record for every CDR3 protein. Of 450,000 or so distinct CDR3 sequences listed, about 20% are singletons. The sample consisted of PBMCs or a T cell subset sorted from them (not recorded which). The receptor was derived from an adult woman who had mild COVID-19 (a few samples of this study predate the infection). Cell type and time point are not known. The chain is built from TRBV20-1 and TRBJ2-4; 10 nucleotides align to TRBD2. CDR3 loop: CSARDSKTSGSSNIQYF. The CDR3 region has the DNA TGCAGTGCTAGAGATTCAAAGACTAGCGGGTCATCAAACATTCAGTACTTC.